This T cell receptor beta chain was found in a study of T cell clonality in common variable immunodeficiency. Caucasian heritage predominated among both patients and controls. This clone was counted between two and nine times. The CDR3 goes on 3 residues after the read ends, and that part is filled in from the germline J gene. The CDR3 is 13 amino acids. V gave up 5 bases and J gave up 4 bases, with 6 bases separating them. Germline V lookup: CDR1 SEHNR, CDR2 FQNEAQ (reference sequence). The data were produced by immunoSEQ multiplex PCR, yet TCRdb's version contains in-frame clones alone and is incomplete. The sample presents around 60,000 clones, none singletons.

The chain has TRBV7-9 and TRBJ1-6; no definite D call. Sequenced input: peripheral blood mononuclear cells. The sequence was obtained from a person between 18 and 75 years old in good health. The CDR3 DNA, read in part, is TGTGCCAGCAGCCCTCCTTATAATTCACCC. It codes for CASSPPYNSP. The full CDR3 is CASSPPYNSPLHF.